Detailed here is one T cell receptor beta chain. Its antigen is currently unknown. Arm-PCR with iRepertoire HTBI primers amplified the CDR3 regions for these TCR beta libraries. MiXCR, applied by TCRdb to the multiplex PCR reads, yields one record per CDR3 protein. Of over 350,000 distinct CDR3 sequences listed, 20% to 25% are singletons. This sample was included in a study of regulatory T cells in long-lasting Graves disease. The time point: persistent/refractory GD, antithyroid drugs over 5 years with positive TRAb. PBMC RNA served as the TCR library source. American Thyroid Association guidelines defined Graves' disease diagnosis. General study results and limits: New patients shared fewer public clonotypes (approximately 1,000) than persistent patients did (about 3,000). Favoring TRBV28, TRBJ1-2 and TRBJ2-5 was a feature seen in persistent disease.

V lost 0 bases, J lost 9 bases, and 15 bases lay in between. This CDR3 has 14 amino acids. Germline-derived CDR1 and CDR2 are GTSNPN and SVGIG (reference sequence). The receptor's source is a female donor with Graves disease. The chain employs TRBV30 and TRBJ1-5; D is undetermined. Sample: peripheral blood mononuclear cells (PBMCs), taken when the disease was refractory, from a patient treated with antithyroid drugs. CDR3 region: CAWSVGPSSGPQHF. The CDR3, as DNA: TGTGCCTGGAGTGTAGGCCCTTCAAGTGGGCCCCAGCATTTT. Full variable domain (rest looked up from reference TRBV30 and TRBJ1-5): SQTIHQWPATLVQPVGSPLSLECTVEGTSNPNLYWYRQAAGRGLQLLFYSVGIGQISSEVPQNLSASRPQDRQFILSSKKLLLSDSGFYLCAWSVGPSSGPQHFGDGTRLSIL.